This T cell receptor (beta chain) came from a study of blood T cells in healthy people across ages. About the study: About one barcoded beta molecule per two T cells was the capture yield of template switching.

CDR1 is MGHRA, CDR2 YSYEKL, per germline. V was pared by 1 base and J by 6 bases, with 4 bases of the junction left unmatched. The CDR3 extends over 15 amino acids. For the second PCR, which ran for 7 to 11 cycles, a sample-barcoded 5' primer and a J-beta primer mix were used. TCRdb used MiXCR to reprocess the 5' RACE reads, holding one entry per CDR3 protein. Here the sample spans hundreds of thousands of distinct CDR3 sequences, 58% being singletons. Whole-study findings and limits: Versus aged donors, long-lived donors had higher diversity and more naive CD4+ cells. Among T cells, TCR beta diversity per million cells dropped roughly linearly as age rose.

Those donating, healthy Caucasian individuals from Russia, were aged roughly 6 to 95. As concerns this clonotype: No antigen is known for it.

The receptor was derived from a man between 60 and 70 years old in good health. The chain uses TRBV4-1 and TRBJ2-4; 9 positions agree with TRBD2. Sequencing input: blood. The CDR3 bases are TGCGCCAGCAGCCAAGCGGGACTAGCTGCAAACATTCAGTACTTC. As protein: CASSQAGLAANIQYF.